A selection of T cell receptor beta chains follows, all from one sample in a study of cytomegalovirus exposure and HLA in healthy donors. The protocol was immunoSEQ multiplex PCR, while the TCRdb copy is restricted to in-frame clones and leaves out a portion. The sample holds about 82,000 clones. Sequenced: PBMCs. The receptor source for this set is a woman aged 30 to 39 in good health and CMV-seronegative. The CDR3 runs from the conserved cysteine through the conserved F or W. D genes are given only for firm matches.

j_call v_call d_call cdr3_aa cdr3_nt
TRBJ1-5 TRBV30 TRBD1 CAGPLFTGTGYNQPQHF TGTGCCGGCCCCCTTTTTACCGGGACAGGGTATAATCAGCCCCAGCATTTT
TRBJ1-5 TRBV12-5 . CASGLGVQISNQPQHF TGTGCTAGTGGTTTGGGGGTACAGATCAGCAATCAGCCCCAGCATTTT
TRBJ1-6 TRBV18 . CASSRLGQHSPLHF TGTGCCAGCTCCCGCTTGGGGCAGCATTCACCCCTCCACTTT
TRBJ2-7 TRBV30 . CAWGDSSYEQYF TGTGCCTGGGGTGATAGCTCCTACGAGCAGTACTTC
TRBJ2-6 TRBV6-5 . CASREDTGANVLTF TGTGCCAGCAGAGAGGATACTGGGGCCAACGTCCTGACTTTC
TRBJ2-7 TRBV7-9 . CASSRAQYEQYF TGTGCCAGCTCAAGAGCCCAATACGAGCAGTACTTC
TRBJ2-1 TRBV9 . CASSPRGGSSYNEQFF TGTGCCAGCAGCCCTCGTGGAGGGAGCTCCTACAATGAGCAGTTCTTC
TRBJ1-1 TRBV15 . CATSRDRTLRATEAFF TGTGCCACCAGCAGAGATCGGACGCTCAGGGCCACTGAAGCTTTCTTT
TRBJ2-1 TRBV19 TRBD1 CASKPDRAAYNEQFF TGTGCCAGTAAGCCCGACAGGGCCGCCTACAATGAGCAGTTCTTC
TRBJ1-1 TRBV7-9 . CASTLNGPNTEAFF TGTGCCAGCACCCTTAATGGGCCAAACACTGAAGCTTTCTTT
TRBJ2-7 TRBV7-9 . CASSTSWASYEQYF TGTGCCAGCAGTACCTCGTGGGCATCCTACGAGCAGTACTTC
TRBJ2-1 TRBV30 . CAWSKQVWANEQFF TGTGCCTGGAGTAAACAGGTGTGGGCCAATGAGCAGTTCTTC
TRBJ1-3 TRBV6-1 . CASSEAVASGNTIYF TGTGCCAGCAGTGAAGCGGTGGCTTCTGGAAACACCATATATTTT
TRBJ2-5 TRBV14 . CASSQESRTQYF TGTGCCAGCAGCCAGGAGTCGAGGACCCAGTACTTC
TRBJ2-2 TRBV11-2 TRBD2 CASSPVAGGPGELFF TGTGCCAGCAGCCCAGTAGCGGGGGGCCCCGGGGAGCTGTTTTTT
TRBJ2-3 TRBV5-1 TRBD1 CASSSGTATDTQYF TGCGCCAGCAGCTCAGGGACAGCCACAGATACGCAGTATTTT
TRBJ1-1 TRBV7-9 . CASSLVQGLAEAFF TGTGCCAGCAGCTTAGTACAGGGTCTAGCTGAAGCTTTCTTT
TRBJ1-1 TRBV5-6 TRBD1 CASSLGGPGGRTEAFF TGTGCCAGCAGCTTGGGGGGGCCAGGGGGCAGGACTGAAGCTTTCTTT
TRBJ2-5 TRBV5-1 TRBD2 CASSLTSPQETQYF TGCGCCAGCAGCCTGACTAGCCCACAAGAGACCCAGTACTTC
TRBJ1-2 TRBV5-6 . CASSLVAGLRYGYTF TGTGCCAGCAGCTTGGTTGCAGGGCTGAGGTATGGCTACACCTTC
TRBJ2-7 TRBV11-2 . CASSLAGSEQYF TGTGCCAGCAGCTTAGCGGGAAGCGAGCAGTACTTC
TRBJ2-1 TRBV4-1 . CASSQEGLVYNEQFF TGCGCCAGCAGCCAAGAGGGACTCGTCTACAATGAGCAGTTCTTC
TRBJ2-7 TRBV9 TRBD1 CASSVGDRVHEQYF TGTGCCAGCAGCGTAGGGGACAGGGTCCACGAGCAGTACTTC
TRBJ2-7 TRBV5-1 TRBD1 CASSLWDRAYEQYF TGCGCCAGCAGCTTGTGGGACAGGGCCTACGAGCAGTACTTC
TRBJ1-1 TRBV5-6 . CASSRDQGKWAEAFF TGTGCCAGCAGCCGAGACCAGGGAAAATGGGCTGAAGCTTTCTTT
TRBJ2-7 TRBV4-1 . CASHLGSSYEQYF TGCGCCAGTCATCTCGGGAGCTCCTACGAGCAGTACTTC
TRBJ2-3 TRBV5-4 . CASSLGGDLVDTQYF TGTGCCAGCAGCTTGGGAGGTGACCTGGTAGATACGCAGTATTTT
TRBJ2-1 TRBV6-6 TRBD2 CASSLMGLAGNEQFF TGTGCCAGCAGTCTAATGGGACTAGCGGGGAATGAGCAGTTCTTC
TRBJ2-2 TRBV7-8 . CASSLIPAGVITGELFF TGTGCCAGCAGCCTCATACCGGCAGGGGTGATCACCGGGGAGCTGTTTTTT
TRBJ1-2 TRBV18 . CASSPPGLEQADYGYTF TGTGCCAGCTCACCACCGGGGCTGGAACAGGCTGACTATGGCTACACCTTC
TRBJ2-7 TRBV2 TRBD2 CASSERLLAGVYEQYF TGTGCCAGCAGTGAAAGGCTACTAGCGGGAGTCTACGAGCAGTACTTC
TRBJ1-4 TRBV19 TRBD1 CASTKDRWNEKLFF TGTGCCAGTACCAAGGACAGGTGGAATGAAAAACTGTTTTTT
TRBJ2-5 TRBV7-2 TRBD2 CASSLSGRGETQYF TGTGCCAGCAGCTTAAGCGGGAGAGGGGAGACCCAGTACTTC
TRBJ2-7 TRBV29-1 TRBD1 CSVVRQGLGEQYF TGCAGCGTTGTACGACAGGGGCTTGGCGAGCAGTACTTC
TRBJ2-7 TRBV7-9 TRBD1 CASSWDRGNEQYF TGTGCCAGCAGCTGGGACAGGGGGAACGAGCAGTACTTC
TRBJ2-1 TRBV15 TRBD2 CATSRAGGNNEQFF TGTGCCACCAGCAGGGCGGGGGGGAACAATGAGCAGTTCTTC
TRBJ1-2 TRBV30 . CAWSRDIYGYTF TGTGCCTGGAGTCGGGACATCTATGGCTACACCTTC
TRBJ1-1 TRBV9 TRBD1 CASSVVGGNTEAFF TGTGCCAGCAGCGTAGTAGGGGGCAACACTGAAGCTTTCTTT
TRBJ2-7 TRBV4-1 TRBD1 CASSQVSGTGKYEQYF TGCGCCAGCAGCCAAGTATCCGGGACAGGGAAATACGAGCAGTACTTC
TRBJ1-2 TRBV11-2 TRBD1 CASSLGTGDGYTF TGTGCCAGCAGCTTGGGGACAGGGGATGGCTACACCTTC
TRBJ2-3 TRBV7-2 TRBD1 CASSLTGGTDTQYF TGTGCCAGCAGCTTGACAGGGGGCACAGATACGCAGTATTTT
TRBJ1-1 TRBV7-9 TRBD1 CASSPADRGGFMNTEAFF TGTGCCAGCAGCCCAGCGGACAGGGGGGGATTCATGAACACTGAAGCTTTCTTT
TRBJ2-7 TRBV7-9 TRBD1 CASSLAQGANEQYF TGTGCCAGCAGCTTAGCGCAGGGGGCAAACGAGCAGTACTTC
TRBJ1-2 TRBV10-3 . CAISTDPSYGYTF TGTGCCATATCGACAGACCCTAGCTATGGCTACACCTTC
TRBJ2-1 TRBV19 . CASSMGGLSSYNEQFF TGTGCCAGTAGTATGGGAGGCTTAAGCTCCTACAATGAGCAGTTCTTC
TRBJ2-7 TRBV7-2 TRBD2 CASSTAGTSYEQYF TGTGCCAGCAGCACAGCCGGGACTAGCTACGAGCAGTACTTC
TRBJ1-1 TRBV4-1 . CASSQEQVSFHEAFF TGCGCCAGCAGCCAAGAACAGGTCTCATTCCACGAAGCTTTCTTT
TRBJ2-2 TRBV7-2 TRBD1 CASSLVGTGLGELFF TGTGCCAGCAGCTTAGTAGGGACAGGGCTGGGAGAGCTGTTTTTT